A single sample gave rise to the 27 T cell receptor beta chains below, sequenced in a study of follicular helper T cells after annual influenza vaccination. The data were produced by immunoSEQ multiplex PCR, yet TCRdb's version contains in-frame clones alone and is incomplete. Of 700 or so clones listed, approximately 78% are singletons. Regarding time point: 2015-2016 season, pre-vaccination. The source was CXCR5+ CD38+ circulating T follicular helper cells from blood, collected on the day of influenza vaccination. Subset indicated: circulating Tfh, non-naive CD4+CXCR5+PD-1+ (ICOS+CD38+ or ICOS-CD38-). All receptors derive from an adult who received the influenza vaccine.

The chain couples TRBV7-8 to TRBJ2-3; 11 nucleotides match TRBD2. J was trimmed by 4 bases and V by 5 bases; bases with no gene match: 5. The CDR3 has 15 amino acids. Germline V gene sequence: CDR1 SGHVS, CDR2 FQNEAQ. In nucleotides, the CDR3 is TGTGCCAGCAGCAGACTAGCGGGGAGGGCAGATACGCAGTATTTT. Its translation: CASSRLAGRADTQYF.

The gene calls are TRBV5-1 and TRBJ2-1, with 9 positions matching TRBD2. V lost 0 bases to trimming and J lost 6 bases; unmatched junction nucleotides: 25. Germline V gene lookup returns CDR1 SGHRS and CDR2 YFSETQ. The CDR3 extends over 22 amino acids. The CDR3 here is CASSLASLLRGGANERFNEQFF. The CDR3 nucleotides read TGCGCCAGCAGCTTGGCGAGTCTTCTTCGCGGGGGGGCGAATGAGAGGTTCAATGAGCAGTTCTTC. Drawing the rest from reference TRBV5-1 and TRBJ2-1, the complete variable domain is KAGVTQTPRYLIKTRGQQVTLSCSPISGHRSVSWYQQTPGQGLQFLFEYFSETQRNKGNFPGRFSGRQFSNSRSEMNVSTLELGDSALYLCASSLASLLRGGANERFNEQFFGPGTRLTVL.

V and J are TRBV5-4 and TRBJ2-3; 8 bases are a match to TRBD1. The V gene's germline CDR1 is SGHNT and CDR2 YYREEE (reference sequence). The trim removed 4 bases at V and 1 base at J, leaving 5 bases unmatched. The CDR3 is 15 amino acids. CDR3 DNA: TGTGCCAGCAGCCTAGACAGGGGACGCACAGATACGCAGTATTTT. Protein: CASSLDRGRTDTQYF.

A few counts support this clone. This rearrangement joins TRBV2 to TRBJ2-2, with TRBD2 identical over 8 bases. V lost 7 bases to trimming and J lost 5 bases; unmatched junction nucleotides: 12. Germline V gives CDR1 SNHLY, CDR2 FYNNEI. This CDR3 comprises 16 residues. The CDR3 protein is CASNAGRGALTGELFF. In DNA, the CDR3 is TGTGCCAGCAACGCGGGGCGGGGGGCTCTAACCGGGGAGCTGTTTTTT.

The chain links TRBV5-1 to TRBJ2-3, with D perhaps matching TRBD1 or TRBD2 (6 bases each). The germline V and J ends were trimmed by 5 bases and 5 bases, with 15 bases remaining between them. Germline V CDR1 and CDR2: SGHRS, YFSETQ. The CDR3 length is 14 residues. The CDR3 sequence: CASRMRGAGDTQYF. In nucleotides, the CDR3 is TGCGCCAGCAGAATGAGGGGGGCCGGAGATACGCAGTATTTT.

The chain carries TRBV11-3 and TRBJ2-3; D may match TRBD1 or TRBD2 (6 bases each). CDR3 size: 16 residues. V lost 2 bases to trimming and J lost 4 bases, with 16 bases between them. Looked up from germline, CDR1 is SGHNT and CDR2 is YENEEA. The CDR3 is CASSLWSGQGPDTQYF. The CDR3 bases are TGTGCCAGCAGCTTATGGAGCGGGCAGGGGCCAGATACGCAGTATTTT.

Details on this clone: At one end, the junction sequence differs from germline, possibly due to a read error. The CDR3 reads CASSVGQGHDKNF. CDR3 DNA sequence: TGTGCCAGCAGCGTAGGACAGGGCCACGATAAGAACTTC. The chain carries TRBV7-3 and TRBJ2-7, with TRBD1 matching 8 bases. Germline V gene lookup returns CDR1 SGHTA and CDR2 FQGTGA. The CDR3 contains 13 residues.

This chain links TRBV19 with TRBJ1-2; D unclear. Trimming stripped 2 bases from V and 3 bases from J, with 4 bases between. The germline V gene encodes CDR1 LNHDA and CDR2 SQIVND (reference sequence). The length of the CDR3 is 12 residues. Here the CDR3 reads CASSIRYYGYTF. In DNA, the CDR3 is TGTGCCAGTAGTATACGTTACTATGGCTACACCTTC.

The CDR3 spells CASSERRSSQPQHF. The CDR3, as DNA: TGTGCCAGCAGTGAAAGGCGGTCAAGTCAGCCCCAGCATTTT. The chain has TRBV2 and TRBJ1-5; D ambiguous. Germline V gene lookup returns CDR1 SNHLY and CDR2 FYNNEI. V was clipped by 2 bases and J by 6 bases, with 11 bases between them. This CDR3 is built from 14 residues.

V gene TRBV6-5 combines with J gene TRBJ1-2; D uncertain. The CDR3 has 13 amino acids. Germline values: CDR1 MNHEY, CDR2 SVGAGI. V gave up 6 bases and J gave up 8 bases, with 16 bases separating them. CDR3 region: CASSRAGERGYTF. CDR3 coding DNA: TGTGCCAGCAGCCGGGCCGGGGAAAGGGGCTACACCTTC.

This CDR3 reads CASSRGGSYNEQFF. The CDR3 DNA reads TGTGCCAGCAGCCGGGGAGGCTCCTACAATGAGCAGTTCTTC. V is TRBV7-3 and J is TRBJ2-1; D possibly corresponds to TRBD2 (6 bases). CDR3 length equals 14 residues. Germline V gene sequence: CDR1 SGHTA, CDR2 FQGTGA. V was pared by 5 bases and J by 0 bases, with 8 bases between.

V usage is TRBV7-6 and J usage is TRBJ2-3; 10 nucleotides line up with TRBD2. Looked up from germline, CDR1 is SGHVS and CDR2 is FNYEAQ. The V segment lost 1 base and the J segment 6 bases; nucleotides outside the gene matches: 10. There are 17 residues in the CDR3. The chain's CDR3 is CASSLDASGGAADTQYF. In DNA form, the CDR3 reads TGTGCCAGCAGCTTAGACGCCAGCGGGGGGGCGGCCGATACGCAGTATTTT.

This clone is labeled as hyperexpanded. The CDR3 DNA reads as TGTGCCAGCAGTTATACAGGGGATAGGGGTGGCTACACCTTC. Translating it yields CASSYTGDRGGYTF. The gene calls are TRBV6-6 and TRBJ1-2; 7 nucleotides line up with TRBD1. The V gene end was trimmed by 3 bases and the J gene end by 7 bases; junction bases not matched to a gene: 8. The CDR3 sequence is 14 residues long. CDR1 is MNHNY, CDR2 SVGAGI, per germline (reference sequence).

The rearrangement uses TRBV6-1 and TRBJ1-2; 7 nucleotides align to TRBD1. The CDR3 runs to 14 residues. CDR1 is MNHNS, CDR2 SASEGT, per germline. V gave up 5 bases and J gave up 3 bases; unmatched junction bases: 6. CDR3 sequence reads: CASSPGQEYYGYTF. As DNA, the CDR3 is TGTGCCAGCAGTCCCGGACAGGAATACTATGGCTACACCTTC.

This chain links TRBV5-5 with TRBJ2-3, with D unclear. This CDR3 contains 12 residues. The V end lost 1 base, the J end lost 3 bases, and 3 bases lay between the germline ends. Looked up from germline, CDR1 is SGHKS and CDR2 is YYEKEE (reference sequence). CDR3 sequence (DNA): TGTGCCAGCAGCTTGAAGACAGATACGCAGTATTTT. As protein: CASSLKTDTQYF.

This clone was seen just once. The chain employs TRBV5-5 and TRBJ1-2; unclear D gene. Trimming shortened V by 4 bases and J by 2 bases, and 18 bases separated the two germline ends. The CDR3 runs to 16 residues. Per the germline V gene, CDR1 is SGHKS and CDR2 is YYEKEE (reference sequence). For the CDR3, the DNA is TGTGCCAGCAGCCCGGTCCCTACGGCCCTAAACTATGGCTACACCTTC. This translates into CASSPVPTALNYGYTF.

This chain joins TRBV7-8 and TRBJ1-1, with D uncertain. The CDR3 has 17 amino acids. The V gene's germline CDR1 is SGHVS and CDR2 FQNEAQ. Trimming took 5 bases from V and 1 from J, leaving 20 bases between them. CDR3 bases: TGTGCCAGCAGCCCCCCTCTCCCAGGTTCCAAGAACACTGAAGCTTTCTTT. Protein sequence: CASSPPLPGSKNTEAFF.

This clone was detected only once. The CDR3, as DNA: TGTGCCAGCAGCCAAGGCGGGGGGATTGAGACAGATACGCAGTATTTT. Protein: CASSQGGGIETDTQYF. The chain couples TRBV11-2 to TRBJ2-3; 8 positions match TRBD2. Germline V CDR1 and CDR2: SGHAT, FQNNGV. V lost 5 bases and J lost 3; bases outside the gene matches: 10. The CDR3 contains 16 residues.

V is TRBV10-3 and J is TRBJ1-5; 9 bases agree with TRBD1. Per the germline V gene, CDR1 is ENHRY and CDR2 is SYGVKD. J lost 7 bases, V lost 9 bases, and 10 bases had no gene match. This CDR3 region has 14 residues. The CDR3 here is CAMKAQGAGQPQHF. CDR3 coding DNA: TGTGCCATGAAAGCACAGGGGGCAGGACAGCCCCAGCATTTT.

This clone was picked up a small number of times. This chain connects TRBV10-3 to TRBJ1-6; D not certain. The CDR3 is made up of 13 amino acids. The V and J ends lost 11 bases and 4 bases respectively, with 12 bases between them. CDR1 is ENHRY and CDR2 is SYGVKD in the germline V gene. The DNA of the CDR3 is TGTGCCTCTTGGAAGAGTTATAATTCACCCCTCCACTTT. This codes for CASWKSYNSPLHF.

This clone appeared a single time. CDR3 sequence reads: CASSSGGGYTF. The CDR3 nucleotides read TGTGCCAGCAGCTCAGGGGGCGGCTACACCTTC. This chain links TRBV7-9 with TRBJ1-2; 8 bases fit TRBD1. The junction had 0 bases not matched to a gene; V was cut back by 4 bases and J by 8 bases. Germline CDR1 reads SEHNR; CDR2 reads FQNEAQ (reference sequence). The CDR3 is 11 residues long.

This chain connects TRBV7-9 to TRBJ1-2; 12 bases match TRBD1. Germline lookup yields CDR1 SEHNR and CDR2 FQNEAQ (reference sequence). The CDR3 totals 15 residues. Unmatched junction bases numbered 7, after V lost 5 bases and J lost 6 bases. The CDR3, as DNA: TGTGCCAGCAGCCCACCTGGGACAGGGGGCCATGGCTACACCTTC. It encodes CASSPPGTGGHGYTF.

The chain uses TRBV2 and TRBJ2-7, with TRBD1 identical over 7 bases. There are 13 residues in the CDR3. The germline V gene encodes CDR1 SNHLY and CDR2 FYNNEI. V dropped 7 bases and J dropped 7; count of bases not matched to a gene: 10. CDR3 in DNA: TGTGCCAGCACTTTGGACAGGCAGAGGGAGCAGTACTTC. Amino acid sequence: CASTLDRQREQYF. Combining the CDR3 with reference TRBV2 and TRBJ2-7 gives the whole variable domain EPEVTQTPSHQVTQMGQEVILRCVPISNHLYFYWYRQILGQKVEFLVSFYNNEISEKSEIFDDQFSVERPDGSNFTLKIRSTKLEDSAMYFCASTLDRQREQYFGPGTRLTVT.

The J gene is TRBJ2-7, the V gene TRBV14; D tentatively fits TRBD1 or TRBD2 (6 bases each). The CDR3 covers 16 residues. Germline V CDR1 and CDR2: SGHDN, FVKESK. V was trimmed by 1 base and J by 1 base, leaving 14 bases between them. CDR3 loop: CASSQVSGGRSYEQYF. The CDR3 DNA reads TGTGCCAGCAGCCAAGTATCCGGGGGCAGGTCCTACGAGCAGTACTTC.

CDR3 loop: CASSGQLGEQFF. CDR3 nucleotides: TGTGCCAGCTCAGGGCAGTTGGGTGAGCAGTTCTTC. The V and J genes are TRBV18 and TRBJ2-1; no reliable D call. The V gene's germline CDR1 is KGHSH and CDR2 LQKENI. Deletions cut 5 bases from V and 9 bases from J, with 11 bases between. The CDR3 totals 12 residues. The variable domain in full, with the rest retrieved from reference TRBV18 and TRBJ2-1, is NAGVMQNPRHLVRRRGQEARLRCSPMKGHSHVYWYRQLPEEGLKFMVYLQKENIIDESGMPKERFSAEFPKEGPSILRIQQVVRGDSAAYFCASSGQLGEQFFGPGTRLTVL.

The chain joins TRBV19 to TRBJ1-2; D perhaps matches TRBD1 (6 bases). Germline V lookup: CDR1 LNHDA, CDR2 SQIVND (reference sequence). This CDR3 contains 15 residues. V was clipped by 4 bases and J by 6 bases, with 18 bases between them. DNA of the CDR3: TGTGCCAGTAGTACTACTCCAAGACAGGCAGATGGCTACACCTTC. Protein product: CASSTTPRQADGYTF.

The chain recombines TRBV2 with TRBJ2-2; 9 bases match TRBD1. The CDR3 loop spans 17 amino acids. The ends lost 6 bases at V and 4 bases at J; junction bases unmatched: 12. CDR1 SNHLY and CDR2 FYNNEI come from the germline V gene. CDR3 bases: TGTGCCAGCAGGCGGCCGGGACAGGGTTCGTCCACCGGGGAGCTGTTTTTT. Translation: CASRRPGQGSSTGELFF.